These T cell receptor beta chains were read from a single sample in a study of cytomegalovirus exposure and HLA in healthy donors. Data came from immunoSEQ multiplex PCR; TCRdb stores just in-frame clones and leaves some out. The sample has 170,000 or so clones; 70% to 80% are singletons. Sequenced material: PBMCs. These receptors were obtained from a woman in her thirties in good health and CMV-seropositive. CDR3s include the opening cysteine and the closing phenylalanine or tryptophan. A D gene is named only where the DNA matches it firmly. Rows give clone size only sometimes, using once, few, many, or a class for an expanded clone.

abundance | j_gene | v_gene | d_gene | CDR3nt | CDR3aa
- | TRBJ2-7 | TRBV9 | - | TGTGCCAGCAGCGTATCGTCGGGGGTTTCGTACGAGCAGTACTTC | CASSVSSGVSYEQYF
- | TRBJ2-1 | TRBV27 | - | TGTGCCAGCAGTTTACTCGCGGGCCTAAGACCCAATGAGCAGTTCTTC | CASSLLAGLRPNEQFF
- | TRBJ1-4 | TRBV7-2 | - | TGTGCCAGCAGCCCAGGCTATGAAAAACTGTTTTTT | CASSPGYEKLFF
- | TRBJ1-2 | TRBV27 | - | TGTGCCAGCAGTTTATCGTCCAGCTATGGCTACACCTTC | CASSLSSSYGYTF
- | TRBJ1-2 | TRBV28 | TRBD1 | TGTGCCAGCGGGGGACAGGGGCCTAACTATGGCTACACCTTC | CASGGQGPNYGYTF
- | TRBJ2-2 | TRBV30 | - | TGTGCCTGGAGTGTACGCAGGGTGAACACCGGGGAGCTGTTTTTT | CAWSVRRVNTGELFF
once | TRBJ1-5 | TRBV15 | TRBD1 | TGTGCCACGCGGGGGGACAGGGGTGGCAATCAGCCCCAGCATTTT | CATRGDRGGNQPQHF
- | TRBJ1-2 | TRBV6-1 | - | TGTGCCAGCAGCGCCTCGGCGGGGGAGGGATATGGCTACACCTTC | CASSASAGEGYGYTF
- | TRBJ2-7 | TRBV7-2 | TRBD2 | TGTGCCAGCAGCCCCGGGGGAGGGAGGGCCTACGAGCAGTACTTC | CASSPGGGRAYEQYF
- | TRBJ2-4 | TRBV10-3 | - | TGTGCCATCGCCAGGGTAGCCAAAAACATTCAGTACTTC | CAIARVAKNIQYF
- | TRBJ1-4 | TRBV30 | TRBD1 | TGTGCCTTGGGACAGGAGATTTCGGCTAATGAAAAACTGTTTTTT | CALGQEISANEKLFF
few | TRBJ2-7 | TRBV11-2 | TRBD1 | TGTGCCAGCAGCACCCCACCGGGACAGAACTACGAGCAGTACTTC | CASSTPPGQNYEQYF
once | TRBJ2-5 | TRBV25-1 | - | TGTGCCAGCAGTGAAGTCCAGGTGGCAGAGACCCAGTACTTC | CASSEVQVAETQYF
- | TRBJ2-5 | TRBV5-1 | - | TGCGCCAGCTTCAGGGACTTACAAGAGACCCAGTACTTC | CASFRDLQETQYF
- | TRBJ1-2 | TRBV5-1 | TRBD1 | TGCGCCAGCAGTCCGGACAGGCACTATGGCTACACCTTC | CASSPDRHYGYTF